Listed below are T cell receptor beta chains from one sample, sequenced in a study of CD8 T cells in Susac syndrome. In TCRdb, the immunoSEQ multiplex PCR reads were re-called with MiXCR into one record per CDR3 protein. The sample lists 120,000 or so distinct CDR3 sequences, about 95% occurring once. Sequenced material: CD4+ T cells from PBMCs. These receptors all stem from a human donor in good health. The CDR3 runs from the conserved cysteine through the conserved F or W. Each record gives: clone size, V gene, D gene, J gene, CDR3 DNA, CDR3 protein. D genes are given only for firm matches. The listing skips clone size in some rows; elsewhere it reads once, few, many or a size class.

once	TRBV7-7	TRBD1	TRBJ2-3	TGTGCCAGCAGCTTAGGCTCCGGGACAGGGACAGATACGCAGTATTTT	CASSLGSGTGTDTQYF
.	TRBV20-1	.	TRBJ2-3	TGCAGTGCTAGCGCAGCGAGAAACACAGATACGCAGTATTTT	CSASAARNTDTQYF
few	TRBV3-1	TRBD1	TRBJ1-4	TGTGCCAGCAGCCTTCCGACAGGGGGCCATGAAAAACTGTTTTTT	CASSLPTGGHEKLFF
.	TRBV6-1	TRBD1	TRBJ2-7	TGTGCCAGCAGTGAAGGAAGGACAGGGGGGTACGAGCAGTACTTC	CASSEGRTGGYEQYF
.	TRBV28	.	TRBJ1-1	TGTGCCAGCGGCCGGATGAGTGAAGCTTTCTTT	CASGRMSEAFF
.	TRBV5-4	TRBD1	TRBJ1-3	TGTGCCAGCAGCTTGCAGGGGGCCTCTGGAAACACCATATATTTT	CASSLQGASGNTIYF
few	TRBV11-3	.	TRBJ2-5	TGTGCCAGCAGCCCTCGGACAGAGGAGACCCAGTACTTC	CASSPRTEETQYF
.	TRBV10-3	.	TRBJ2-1	TGTGCCATCAGTGAGTCGGATGAGCAGTTCTTC	CAISESDEQFF
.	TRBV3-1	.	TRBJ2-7	TGTGCCAGCAGCCAAGGCCCCACGAGCTCCTACGAGCAGTACTTC	CASSQGPTSSYEQYF
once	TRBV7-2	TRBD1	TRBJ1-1	TGTGCCAGCAGTGGACAACAGGGGACTGAAGCTTTCTTT	CASSGQQGTEAFF
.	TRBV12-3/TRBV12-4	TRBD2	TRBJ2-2	TGTGCCACCGCGAGGAAGCGGGAGACCGGGGAGCTGTTTTTT	CATARKRETGELFF
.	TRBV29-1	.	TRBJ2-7	TGCAGCGTTGAGGAGGCAGGGGGGAGCTACGAGCAGTACTTC	CSVEEAGGSYEQYF
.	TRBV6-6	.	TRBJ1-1	TGTGCCAGCAGTTACGCTCGACAGACCGTGAACACTGAAGCTTTCTTT	CASSYARQTVNTEAFF
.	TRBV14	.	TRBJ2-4	TGTGCCAGCAGCCTATCCGGGATAGCCAAAAACATTCAGTACTTC	CASSLSGIAKNIQYF
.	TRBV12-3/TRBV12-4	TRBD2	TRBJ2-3	TGTGCCAGCACCCAAACCAGATCGGGAGGGAGCACAGATACGCAGTATTTT	CASTQTRSGGSTDTQYF
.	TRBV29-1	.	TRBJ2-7	TGCAGCGTTGCGTTTGGGGGAGCAAACGAGCAGTACTTC	CSVAFGGANEQYF
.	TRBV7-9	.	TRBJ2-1	TGTGCCAGCAGCCTAGGGAACTCGGCGTTCTTC	CASSLGNSAFF
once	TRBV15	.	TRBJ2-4	TGTGCCACCAGCAGAGACTCACAAAACATTCAGTACTTC	CATSRDSQNIQYF
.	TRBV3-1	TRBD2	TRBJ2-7	TGTGCCAGCAGCCAATCGGGGGGGACTAACTCCTACGAGCAGTACTTC	CASSQSGGTNSYEQYF
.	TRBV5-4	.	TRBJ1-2	TGTGCCAGCAGCTTGGTTGGACAGAACTATGGCTACACCTTC	CASSLVGQNYGYTF
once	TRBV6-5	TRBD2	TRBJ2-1	TGTGCCAGCAGACAAGCGGGAGGGTACAATGAGCAGTTCTTC	CASRQAGGYNEQFF
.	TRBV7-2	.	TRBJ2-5	TGTGCCAGCAGCTCAGGCTTCAGCGGTCAAGAGACCCAGTACTTC	CASSSGFSGQETQYF
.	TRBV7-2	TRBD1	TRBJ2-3	TGTGCCAGCAGCCTACAGGGGGCAGGGACAGATACGCAGTATTTT	CASSLQGAGTDTQYF
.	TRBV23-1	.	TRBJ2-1	TGCGCCAGCAGTCAAATCGCCATTAGGACTGTCTTTTGCAATGAGCAGTTCTTC	CASSQIAIRTVFCNEQFF
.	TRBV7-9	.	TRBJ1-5	TGTGCCAGCAGCAGGGACACAAATCAGCCCCAGCATTTT	CASSRDTNQPQHF
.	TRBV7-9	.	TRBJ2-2	TGTGCCAGCAGCCCGGGACGATGGAACACCGGGGAGCTGTTTTTT	CASSPGRWNTGELFF
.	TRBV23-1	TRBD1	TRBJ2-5	TGCGCCAGCAGTCCGGGACAGGAGGGATCCAGTTTGGAGACCCAGTACTTC	CASSPGQEGSSLETQYF
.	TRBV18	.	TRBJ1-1	TGTGCCAGCTCACCCCGACAGGAGTCGAACACTGAAGCTTTCTTT	CASSPRQESNTEAFF
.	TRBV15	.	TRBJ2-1	TGTGCCACCAGCAGAGATTCCGCTATTTACAATGAGCAGTTCTTC	CATSRDSAIYNEQFF
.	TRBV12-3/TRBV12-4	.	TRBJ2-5	TGTGCCAGCAGACGGGCGGAGGGGACCCAGTACTTC	CASRRAEGTQYF
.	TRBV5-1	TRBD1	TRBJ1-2	TGCGCCAGCAGCTTGGACAGGGGGTACTATGGCTACACCTTC	CASSLDRGYYGYTF
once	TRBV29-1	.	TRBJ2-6	TGCAGCGTTGAAGGTCGGGACAAGTCTGGGGCCAACGTCCTGACTTTC	CSVEGRDKSGANVLTF
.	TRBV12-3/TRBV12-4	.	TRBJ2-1	TGTGCCAGCAGTAACAGGGTATACGGTGAGCAGTTCTTC	CASSNRVYGEQFF
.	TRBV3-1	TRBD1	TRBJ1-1	TGTGCCAGCAGCCTACCGGGACAGGCCGCCGCTGAAGCTTTCTTT	CASSLPGQAAAEAFF
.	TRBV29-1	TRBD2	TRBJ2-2	TGCAGCCACCTTGGTATTAGCGGGAGAGGGGGAACCGGGGAGCTGTTTTTT	CSHLGISGRGGTGELFF
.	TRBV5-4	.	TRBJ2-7	TGTGCCAGCAGCTTGGGTTCGTTTGGGGCAGGGGTTTACGAGCAGTACTTC	CASSLGSFGAGVYEQYF
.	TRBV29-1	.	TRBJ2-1	TGCAGCGTTGGAGGCAGCTCCTACAATGAGCAGTTCTTC	CSVGGSSYNEQFF
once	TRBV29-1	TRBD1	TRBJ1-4	TGCAGCGTTGGGGGGACAGGGCCAAATGAAAAACTGTTTTTT	CSVGGTGPNEKLFF
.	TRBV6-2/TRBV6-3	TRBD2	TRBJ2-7	TGTGCCAGCAGTCCTTGGACTAGCGGGAGATCCTACGAGCAGTACTTC	CASSPWTSGRSYEQYF
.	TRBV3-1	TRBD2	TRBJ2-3	TGTGCCGCCAGCGGGAGTACAACAGATACGCAGTATTTT	CAASGSTTDTQYF
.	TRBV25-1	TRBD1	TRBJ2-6	TGTGCCAGCAGTGAATCCGGGACAGTCTCTGGGGCCAACGTCCTGACTTTC	CASSESGTVSGANVLTF